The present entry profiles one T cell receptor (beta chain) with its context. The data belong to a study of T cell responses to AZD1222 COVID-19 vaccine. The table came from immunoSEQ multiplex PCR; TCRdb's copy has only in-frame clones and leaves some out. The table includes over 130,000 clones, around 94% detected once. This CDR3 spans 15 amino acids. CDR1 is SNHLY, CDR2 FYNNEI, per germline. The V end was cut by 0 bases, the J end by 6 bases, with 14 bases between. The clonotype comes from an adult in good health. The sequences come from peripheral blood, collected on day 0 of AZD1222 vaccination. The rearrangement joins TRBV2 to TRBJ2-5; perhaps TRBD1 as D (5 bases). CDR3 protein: CASSEARDRGKTQYF. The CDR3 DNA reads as TGTGCCAGCAGTGAAGCGCGAGATAGGGGCAAGACCCAGTACTTC.